What follows are 20 T cell receptor beta chains derived from one specimen sequenced in a study of human T cells and chemical hapten exposure (dated by TCRdb to the early 2020s). The sample's time point, from its label and the paper: pre-sensitization, week 0. Read against the paper, the sample's treatment or condition label means: therapeutic diphenylcyclopropenone sensitization with weekly scalp DPC. The receptor library was made with RACE. The listed sequencing device is NextSeq 500. In TCRdb, the public reads were trimmed at Q25 with fastp and aligned with MiXCR, with productive beta chains retained. Rows merge per CDR3 protein into single entries with the most common DNA and genes. The sample includes roughly 380,000 distinct CDR3 sequences, with more than 4.5% observed a single time. Roughly 2.6% of the sample is in the top ten clones. Sample: whole blood, taken in connection with sensitization to the hapten diphenylcyclopropenone (DPC). These receptors were collected from a woman aged 45-60 years with alopecia areata. Some clones in this sample may be carry-over from other donors' samples.

The V gene is TRBV7-2, the J gene TRBJ2-3; D unclear. CDR1 and CDR2 (germline): SGHTA, FQGNSA. This CDR3 is 12 amino acids long. Trimming left V 5 bases short and J 10 bases short, with 13 bases between. For the CDR3, the DNA is TGTGCCAGCAGCCCCTTATTGGCTGCGCAGTATTTT. Its translation: CASSPLLAAQYF. The variable domain in full, with the rest retrieved from reference TRBV7-2 and TRBJ2-3, is GAGVSQSPSNKVTEKGKDVELRCDPISGHTALYWYRQSLGQGLEFLIYFQGNSAPDKSGLPSDRFSAERTGGSVSTLTIQRTQQEDSAVYLCASSPLLAAQYFGPGTRLTVL.

This clonotype was seen more than once but under ten times. V and J are TRBV19 and TRBJ2-5, with D possibly being TRBD1 (6 bases). V lost 4 bases to trimming and J lost 1 base, with 13 bases between them. The CDR3 is 15 residues long. Germline lookup yields CDR1 LNHDA and CDR2 SQIVND (reference sequence). The CDR3 loop is CASSKARGFQETQYF. The CDR3 nucleotides are TGTGCCAGTAGTAAAGCCAGGGGCTTCCAAGAGACCCAGTACTTC.

This clonotype was counted many times. V and J are TRBV12-3 or TRBV12-4 and TRBJ1-5; D perhaps matches TRBD1 (6 bases). The CDR3 has 15 residues. Trimming removed 2 bases at V and 6 bases at J, with 14 bases between. This CDR3 is CASSLNQGTGQPQHF. In DNA, the CDR3 is TGTGCCAGCAGTTTAAATCAGGGGACCGGTCAGCCCCAGCATTTT.

This clonotype was detected a few times. The CDR3 region is CSAAAPGTGTGSYEQYF. For the CDR3, the DNA is TGCAGTGCTGCCGCTCCCGGGACAGGGACGGGGTCCTACGAGCAGTACTTC. The chain uses TRBV20-1 and TRBJ2-7; 9 bases agree with TRBD1. CDR1 is DFQATT, CDR2 SNEGSKA, per germline (reference sequence). The trim removed 5 bases at V and 1 base at J, leaving 15 bases unmatched. CDR3 size: 17 residues.

The rearrangement links TRBV4-1 to TRBJ1-2, with 10 bases matching TRBD1. Germline V gene data show CDR1 as MGHRA and CDR2 as YSYEKL. V lost 0 bases and J lost 4; bases outside the gene matches: 5. This CDR3 spans 16 amino acids. CDR3 in amino acids: CASSQDGTGVAYGYTF. DNA for the CDR3: TGCGCCAGCAGCCAAGATGGGACAGGGGTGGCCTATGGCTACACCTTC.

This clonotype was seen a few times. The chain joins TRBV7-2 to TRBJ1-2, with 8 bases identical to TRBD1. The V gene's germline CDR1 is SGHTA and CDR2 FQGNSA. V gave up 2 bases and J gave up 5 bases; unmatched junction bases: 7. The CDR3 has 15 amino acids. The CDR3 sequence: CASSLRTGGAYGYTF. For the CDR3, the DNA is TGTGCCAGCAGCTTAAGAACAGGGGGGGCATATGGCTACACCTTC.

This clonotype came up many times. The chain links TRBV6-4 to TRBJ2-3, with a tentative D call TRBD2 (6 bases). The germline V gene encodes CDR1 MRHNA and CDR2 SNTAGT. There are 14 residues in the CDR3. The germline V and J ends were trimmed by 2 bases and 1 base, with 7 bases remaining between them. CDR3 DNA: TGTGCCAGCAGTGACGGCGGGGGCACAGATACGCAGTATTTT. This gives the protein CASSDGGGTDTQYF.

Worth noting for this clonotype: A much larger clone is a single base away; this may be a read error. V and J are TRBV24-1 and TRBJ2-3; 9 positions agree with TRBD2. Germline V lookup: CDR1 KGHDR, CDR2 SFDVKD. CDR3 length: 17 residues. Unmatched junction bases numbered 7, after V lost 3 bases and J lost 1 base. The CDR3 coding sequence is TGTGCCACCAGTGATCCTGTAGCGGGAGTTGGCACAGATACGCAGTATTTT. Protein: CATSDPVAGVGTDTQYF.

A few counts support this clonotype. The gene calls are TRBV4-3 and TRBJ1-2, with D possibly TRBD1 on 5 matching bases. CDR3 size: 18 residues. Germline CDR1 LGHNA, CDR2 YSLEER. V was trimmed by 1 base and J by 4 bases, leaving 22 bases between them. The CDR3 DNA sequence: TGCGCCAGCAGCCAAGGGCTCAAGTCGGGACCGACGACCTATGGCTACACCTTC. Protein sequence: CASSQGLKSGPTTYGYTF.

This clonotype was seen a few times. V and J are TRBV29-1 and TRBJ2-3; TRBD1 matches 8 bases. The germline gives CDR1 SQVTM, CDR2 ANQGSEA. The CDR3 is made up of 14 amino acids. The V gene end was trimmed by 0 bases and the J gene end by 4 bases; junction bases not matched to a gene: 3. For the CDR3, the DNA is TGCAGCGTTGAAGACCAGGGGGCGTCAGATACGCAGTATTTT. It is translated as CSVEDQGASDTQYF.

In its sample, this clonotype was seen many times. The chain has TRBV19 and TRBJ2-2; D remains unclear. The CDR3 has 13 residues. Trimming shortened V by 4 bases and J by 8 bases, and 11 bases separated the two germline ends. Germline loops: CDR1 LNHDA, CDR2 SQIVND (reference sequence). The CDR3 region has the DNA TGTGCCAGTAGTAATACACTCGGGGGGGAGCTGTTTTTT. The encoded protein is CASSNTLGGELFF.

V and J are TRBV5-1 and TRBJ2-3; maybe TRBD2 (5 bases). Germline CDR1 and CDR2: SGHRS and YFSETQ. V shed 3 bases and J shed 1 base, with 9 bases lying between them. The CDR3 is 14 residues long. The CDR3 is CASSSTEGTDTQYF. The CDR3 bases are TGCGCCAGCAGCTCCACGGAGGGCACAGATACGCAGTATTTT.

The J gene is TRBJ1-2, the V gene TRBV4-1; D is uncertain. Germline CDR1 reads MGHRA; CDR2 reads YSYEKL. This CDR3 spans 15 amino acids. Trimming left V 4 bases short and J 2 bases short, with 14 bases between. DNA of the CDR3: TGCGCCAGCAGCCGCGAATCGGACGCAAACTATGGCTACACCTTC. Its translation is CASSRESDANYGYTF.

This clonotype was seen a few times. The CDR3, as DNA: TGTGCCAGCAGTTTCTCCGGGAGGACGGGACAGCCCCAGCATTTT. This sequence encodes CASSFSGRTGQPQHF. The chain combines TRBV27 with TRBJ1-5; D is unclear. Germline V CDR1 and CDR2: MNHEY, SMNVEV (reference sequence). The CDR3 is 15 residues long. Trimming shortened V by 3 bases and J by 7 bases, and 16 bases separated the two germline ends.

This clonotype came up a few times. The chain links TRBV20-1 to TRBJ2-1; TRBD1 matches 10 bases. The CDR3 consists of 15 residues. Germline V CDR1 and CDR2: DFQATT, SNEGSKA (reference sequence). After removal of 2 bases from V and 3 bases from J, the junction contained 4 bases not matched to a gene. CDR3 region: CSARHGTGDYNEQFF. The CDR3 DNA follows: TGCAGTGCTAGACATGGGACAGGGGACTACAATGAGCAGTTCTTC.

This clonotype was seen many times. The chain couples TRBV29-1 to TRBJ2-3, with 7 bases lining up with TRBD2. V lost 6 bases to trimming and J lost 4 bases; unmatched junction nucleotides: 7. Germline V gene data show CDR1 as SQVTM and CDR2 as ANQGSEA. There are 13 residues in the CDR3. DNA for the CDR3: TGCAGCGTCTCGGGACTATCCCCAGATACGCAGTATTTT. Translation: CSVSGLSPDTQYF.

The gene calls are TRBV15 and TRBJ2-2; 10 bases fit TRBD2. V shed 3 bases and J 5 bases; nucleotides not matched to a gene: 9. The germline V gene has CDR1 LNHNV and CDR2 YYDKDF (reference sequence). The CDR3 totals 17 residues. CDR3 sequence: CATSRTSGPAGTGELFF. The CDR3 nucleotides are TGTGCCACCAGCAGGACTAGCGGGCCCGCGGGGACCGGGGAGCTGTTTTTT.

The chain joins TRBV7-8 to TRBJ1-5, with D uncertain. The CDR3 is 13 amino acids. Trimming pared 5 bases from V and 5 bases from J, leaving 10 bases between. CDR1 and CDR2 (germline): SGHVS, FQNEAQ. DNA for the CDR3: TGTGCCAGCAGCCATGGGCCTGATCAGCCCCAGCATTTT. It is translated as CASSHGPDQPQHF.

The chain recombines TRBV7-2 with TRBJ1-5; TRBD1 might be the D (5 bases). The CDR3 sequence is 15 residues long. CDR1 is SGHTA, CDR2 FQGNSA, per germline. The V end lost 2 bases, the J end lost 1 base, and 9 bases lay between the germline ends. Here the CDR3 DNA reads TGTGCCAGCAGCTTAAACTGGGGGAGCAATCAGCCCCAGCATTTT. Protein: CASSLNWGSNQPQHF.

This clonotype was detected a few times. Here the CDR3 reads CASSPHQGPETQYF. Written as DNA, the CDR3 is TGTGCCAGCAGTCCGCACCAGGGTCCTGAGACCCAGTACTTC. This chain connects TRBV28 to TRBJ2-5, with TRBD1 as a possible D gene (5 bases). The CDR3 loop spans 14 amino acids. The V gene's germline CDR1 is MDHEN and CDR2 SYDVKM. With 5 bases removed from V and 5 bases from J, the gap between germline ends came to 15 bases. Drawing the rest from reference TRBV28 and TRBJ2-5, the complete variable domain is DVKVTQSSRYLVKRTGEKVFLECVQDMDHENMFWYRQDPGLGLRLIYFSYDVKMKEKGDIPEGYSVSREKKERFSLILESASTNQTSMYLCASSPHQGPETQYFGPGTRLLVL.